These 5 T cell receptor beta chains were all obtained from the same sample, sequenced in a study of human T cells and chemical hapten exposure. TCRdb reanalysed the RACE reads using MiXCR and keeps one entry per CDR3 protein. The table lists some 43,000 distinct CDR3 sequences, 3% to 4% of them singletons. Time point described: patch test 1, 2 weeks after DPC sensitization. Treatment meaning: therapeutic diphenylcyclopropenone sensitization with weekly scalp DPC. The total RNA was obtained from whole blood that was not fractionated. This material consisted of whole blood, taken in connection with sensitization to the hapten diphenylcyclopropenone (DPC). The receptors here all came from a man aged 50 to 59 with alopecia areata. Some clones in this sample may be carry-over from other donors' samples.

This clonotype was observed at least ten times. This sequence joins TRBV19 and TRBJ2-2; D ambiguous. Germline CDR1 reads LNHDA; CDR2 reads SQIVND (reference sequence). The CDR3 contains 15 residues. Trimming removed 2 bases from V and 3 bases from J, with 10 bases in between. CDR3: CASSIPRQYTGELFF. As DNA, the CDR3 is TGTGCCAGTAGTATACCCCGGCAGTACACCGGGGAGCTGTTTTTT.

In its sample, this clonotype was seen many times. The V call is TRBV29-1, the J call TRBJ2-2, with D possibly being TRBD1 (7 bases). Germline loops: CDR1 SQVTM, CDR2 ANQGSEA. The CDR3 runs 14 residues. The V and J ends lost 7 bases and 2 bases respectively, with 14 bases between them. The CDR3 sequence is CSASEGANTGELFF. CDR3 DNA sequence: TGCAGCGCTTCGGAGGGGGCAAACACCGGGGAGCTGTTTTTT.

The gene calls are TRBV20-1 and TRBJ2-3; unclear D gene. This CDR3 spans 14 amino acids. The V gene's germline CDR1 is DFQATT and CDR2 SNEGSKA (reference sequence). Trimming pared 6 bases from V and 4 bases from J, leaving 17 bases between. Here the CDR3 DNA reads TGCAGTGCCCCCACGGGTATGGGTGCAGATACGCAGTATTTT. Protein product: CSAPTGMGADTQYF.

The chain couples TRBV12-3 or TRBV12-4 to TRBJ2-1; no firm D call. V lost 3 bases and J 3 bases, leaving 6 bases between the germline ends. The CDR3 is 13 amino acids. DNA of the CDR3: TGTGCCAGCAGTTTGTTGATCTACAATGAGCAGTTCTTC. It yields the protein CASSLLIYNEQFF.

This clonotype was seen ten or more times. The chain has TRBV7-2 and TRBJ2-5; TRBD2 agrees at 8 bases. From germline, CDR1 is SGHTA and CDR2 FQGNSA. The CDR3 covers 15 residues. V lost 5 bases, J lost 1 base, and 6 bases stayed unmatched. The CDR3: CASSLQLAAQETQYF. CDR3 in DNA: TGTGCCAGCAGCCTACAACTAGCGGCCCAAGAGACCCAGTACTTC.